Listed here are 10 T cell receptor beta chains from one sample, sequenced in a study of cytomegalovirus exposure and HLA in healthy donors. The primer mix had 60 Vbeta and 13 Jbeta primers. The repertoire was sequenced with immunoSEQ multiplex PCR; TCRdb's copy has only in-frame clones and lacks some. The top ten clones hold 7% to 9% of a sample with 160,000 or so clones, roughly 80% of them seen once. The sample taken for sequencing was PBMCs. The receptors shown here come from a male donor in good health and CMV-seropositive.

The CDR3 DNA follows: TGTGCCAGTAGTAAGCGCCTAGCGGGGGCCTCCTACGAGCAGTACTTC. As protein: CASSKRLAGASYEQYF. The chain recombines TRBV19 with TRBJ2-7; 10 bases map to TRBD2. Germline values: CDR1 LNHDA, CDR2 SQIVND (reference sequence). The CDR3 length is 16 residues. After removal of 4 bases from V and 0 bases from J, the junction contained 6 bases not matched to a gene.

The CDR3 spells CALRGTGTEAFF. The CDR3 DNA sequence: TGTGCCCTCCGGGGGACGGGCACTGAAGCTTTCTTT. The chain has TRBV30 and TRBJ1-1; TRBD1 is a possible D gene (5 bases). V shed 8 bases and J shed 4 bases, with 14 bases lying between them. CDR1 and CDR2 (germline): GTSNPN, SVGIG (reference sequence). The CDR3 has 12 residues. The full variable domain, in which reference TRBV30 and TRBJ1-1 provide the parts outside the CDR3, is SQTIHQWPATLVQPVGSPLSLECTVEGTSNPNLYWYRQAAGRGLQLLFYSVGIGQISSEVPQNLSASRPQDRQFILSSKKLLLSDSGFYLCALRGTGTEAFFGQGTRLTVV.

This clone came up a few times. The gene calls are TRBV7-9 and TRBJ1-1, with 8 bases fitting TRBD1. Germline values: CDR1 SEHNR, CDR2 FQNEAQ (reference sequence). J gave up 2 bases and V 4 bases, and 6 bases lay outside the gene matches. The CDR3 is 15 amino acids. The CDR3 DNA reads as TGTGCCAGCAGCTCAGGGGGCTCGGGAAACACTGAAGCTTTCTTT. This sequence encodes CASSSGGSGNTEAFF.

The J gene is TRBJ2-2, the V gene TRBV5-4; 8 positions agree with TRBD2. V shed 4 bases, J shed 6 bases, and the junction held 8 bases outside the gene matches. The CDR3 length is 15 residues. Per the germline V gene, CDR1 is SGHNT and CDR2 is YYREEE (reference sequence). This CDR3 is CASSPGSGGPGELFF. Written as DNA, the CDR3 is TGTGCCAGCAGCCCCGGGAGCGGGGGCCCCGGGGAGCTGTTTTTT.

Regarding this clone: Mismatch with germline at one junction end may stem from a read error. This chain links TRBV30 with TRBJ2-6, with D possibly being TRBD1 (5 bases). The CDR3 has 14 amino acids. Germline V gene lookup returns CDR1 GTSNPN and CDR2 SVGIG (reference sequence). CDR3 nucleotides: TGTGCCTGGAGTGCGACGAATGGGGCCAACGGCCTGACTTTC. Its translation: CAWSATNGANGLTF.

The chain is built from TRBV5-1 and TRBJ2-7; the D gene is possibly TRBD1 (5 bases). CDR3 length: 14 amino acids. Per germline, CDR1 SGHRS and CDR2 YFSETQ. V was clipped by 0 bases and J by 2 bases, with 9 bases between them. The DNA of the CDR3 is TGCGCCAGCAGCTTGGGGGGCTTCGCCTACGAGCAGTACTTC. Its translation: CASSLGGFAYEQYF.

The chain uses TRBV5-6 and TRBJ1-2, with D unresolved. Germline CDR1 and CDR2: SGHDT and YYEEEE. Trimming cost V 0 bases and J 7 bases, with 7 bases left between them. This CDR3 has 12 residues. The CDR3 region has the DNA TGTGCCAGCAGCTTGGTAGGGAGTGGCTACACCTTC. It yields the protein CASSLVGSGYTF. Looking up the rest from reference TRBV5-6 and TRBJ1-2 gives the full variable domain: DAGVTQSPTHLIKTRGQQVTLRCSPKSGHDTVSWYQQALGQGPQFIFQYYEEEERQRGNFPDRFSGHQFPNYSSELNVNALLLGDSALYLCASSLVGSGYTFGSGTRLTVV.

The genes are TRBV2 and TRBJ2-3; D perhaps matches TRBD2 (6 bases). Looked up from germline, CDR1 is SNHLY and CDR2 is FYNNEI. The V end lost 6 bases, the J end lost 2 bases, and 12 bases lay between the germline ends. There are 14 residues in the CDR3. CDR3 protein: CASSPGTFTDTQYF. Here the CDR3 DNA reads TGTGCCAGCAGCCCAGGGACTTTCACAGATACGCAGTATTTT.

V and J are TRBV10-3 and TRBJ2-3; D is undetermined. CDR1 ENHRY and CDR2 SYGVKD come from the germline V gene. V dropped 2 bases and J dropped 0 bases, with 3 bases sitting between them. The CDR3 has 13 amino acids. CDR3 nucleotide sequence: TGTGCCATCAGTGAGCCTAGCACAGATACGCAGTATTTT. This codes for CAISEPSTDTQYF.

This clone showed up just once. J is TRBJ2-1 and V is TRBV7-6; 8 bases match TRBD2. The length of the CDR3 is 13 residues. Unmatched junction bases numbered 12, after V lost 6 bases and J lost 14 bases. The germline V gene encodes CDR1 SGHVS and CDR2 FNYEAQ. CDR3 DNA sequence: TGTGCCAGCAGTCAGGACGGGGGGGGATCGAAGTTCTTC. Its protein product is CASSQDGGGSKFF.